Following are 26 T cell receptor beta chains from one sample sequenced in a study of OX40 agonist ivuxolimab in advanced cancers. Library preparation was by the immunoSEQ multiplex PCR assay. Here the immuneACCESS table is served through TCRdb, limited to in-frame sequences with V and J called. Missing clones are a known gap in these copies; in checked studies unresolved V genes cover under half, and the rest lacks a known reason. The sample table contains 30,000 or so clones; only one count was recorded for approximately 89% of them. The ten top clones hold more than 25% of the sample. Sequences were derived from CD4+ or CD8+ T cells sorted from blood, sampled in a trial of the OX40 agonist ivuxolimab. The receptors originated from an adult with an advanced solid tumor such as melanoma, head and neck, liver or kidney cancer.

The genes are TRBV18 and TRBJ2-4; D may be TRBD1 or TRBD2 (6 bases each). Germline V gene lookup returns CDR1 KGHSH and CDR2 LQKENI. The CDR3 is 15 amino acids. Trimming removed 2 bases from V and 8 bases from J, with 16 bases in between. This CDR3 reads CASSPGDRGVDIQYF. In DNA form, the CDR3 reads TGTGCCAGCTCACCAGGGGATAGGGGGGTCGACATTCAGTACTTC.

V gene TRBV5-1 combines with J gene TRBJ1-2, with no clear D. CDR1 and CDR2 (germline): SGHRS, YFSETQ. The CDR3 is 13 residues long. V was trimmed by 2 bases and J by 5 bases, leaving 10 bases between them. The chain's CDR3 is CASSFQSDYGYTF. In nucleotides, the CDR3 is TGCGCCAGCAGCTTCCAATCAGATTATGGCTACACCTTC.

This chain joins TRBV12-2 and TRBJ2-7; the D call TRBD1 from the table was never checked on the DNA. TRBV12-2 is assigned pseudogene status. This CDR3 spans 14 amino acids. As DNA, the CDR3 is TGTGCAAGTCGCTTAACGGACAGGGGAGCCGAGCAGTACTTC. Encoded protein: CASRLTDRGAEQYF.

V usage is TRBV28 and J usage is TRBJ2-2; TRBD2 agrees at 14 bases. The J segment lost 4 bases and the V segment lost 2 bases, leaving 15 bases of the junction unmatched. The CDR3 spans 21 residues. Germline-derived CDR1 and CDR2 are MDHEN and SYDVKM. The CDR3 protein is CASSLGVMGLAGETVTGELFF. Here the CDR3 DNA reads TGTGCCAGCAGTTTAGGTGTAATGGGACTAGCGGGAGAAACAGTCACCGGGGAGCTGTTTTTT. Drawing the rest from reference TRBV28 and TRBJ2-2, the complete variable domain is DVKVTQSSRYLVKRTGEKVFLECVQDMDHENMFWYRQDPGLGLRLIYFSYDVKMKEKGDIPEGYSVSREKKERFSLILESASTNQTSMYLCASSLGVMGLAGETVTGELFFGEGSRLTVL.

This chain connects TRBV18 to TRBJ2-7; 10 bases are shared with TRBD1. This CDR3 has 14 residues. Trimming at V came to 6 bases and at J to 3 bases, leaving 5 bases not matched to a gene. Germline-derived CDR1 and CDR2 are KGHSH and LQKENI. CDR3 loop: CASSWTGGNYEQYF. CDR3 DNA sequence: TGTGCCAGCTCCTGGACAGGGGGAAACTACGAGCAGTACTTC.

The J gene is TRBJ2-7, the V gene TRBV14; D might be TRBD1 or TRBD2, each matching 5 bases. Trimming stripped 5 bases from V and 0 bases from J, with 14 bases between. CDR1 is SGHDN, CDR2 FVKESK, per germline. This CDR3 has 15 residues. CDR3 DNA sequence: TGTGCCAGCAGCTCTGGGACCCCGAGCTCCTACGAGCAGTACTTC. Amino acid sequence: CASSSGTPSSYEQYF.

The chain links TRBV10-3 to TRBJ2-7; 9 positions match TRBD1. CDR1 is ENHRY and CDR2 is SYGVKD in the germline V gene. CDR3 size: 14 residues. J gave up 3 bases and V 4 bases, and 4 bases lay outside the gene matches. The CDR3 reads CAISAGTGYYEQYF. CDR3 in DNA: TGTGCCATCAGTGCCGGGACAGGGTACTACGAGCAGTACTTC.

The chain combines TRBV5-1 with TRBJ2-5; 9 nucleotides line up with TRBD1. The J call is uncertain, as TRBJ2-7 better fits the DNA end. Per germline, CDR1 SGHRS and CDR2 YFSETQ. The CDR3 runs 17 residues. Here the CDR3 DNA reads TGCGCCAGCAGCTCGCAACAAACCGGGACAGGGCCCTACGAGCAGTACTTC. It specifies CASSSQQTGTGPYEQYF.

The chain employs TRBV5-6 and TRBJ2-7, with 8 bases matching TRBD1. The CDR3 covers 14 residues. Germline V gives CDR1 SGHDT, CDR2 YYEEEE. After removal of 2 bases from V and 6 bases from J, the junction contained 7 bases not matched to a gene. The CDR3 protein is CASSFLQGAVEQYF. CDR3 in DNA: TGTGCCAGCAGCTTTCTCCAGGGGGCCGTCGAGCAGTACTTC.

This clone was detected only once. The rearrangement uses TRBV7-3 and TRBJ1-2; D possibly corresponds to TRBD1 (5 bases). Germline CDR1 SGHTA, CDR2 FQGTGA. This CDR3 comprises 16 residues. V was cut by 9 bases and J by 8 bases, with 28 bases left in between. This CDR3 is CARDHTSGPGAGGYTF. CDR3 in DNA: TGTGCCAGAGACCATACTAGCGGACCCGGGGCGGGAGGCTACACCTTC.

This chain links TRBV19 with TRBJ1-1, with 9 nucleotides matching TRBD1. The CDR3 loop spans 15 amino acids. Per germline, CDR1 LNHDA and CDR2 SQIVND (reference sequence). With V trimmed by 5 bases and J by 5 bases, 9 bases remained unmatched. The DNA of the CDR3 is TGTGCCAGTAGTTTGGGACAGGGTTTAAAGACTGAAGCTTTCTTT. Amino acid sequence: CASSLGQGLKTEAFF.

The V and J genes are TRBV12-2 and TRBJ1-1. TRBV12-2 has pseudogene status. This CDR3 has 13 amino acids. The CDR3 DNA is TGTGCAAGTCGTAACGGCTGGAACACTGAAGCTTTCTTT. Translating it yields CASRNGWNTEAFF.

The V and J genes are TRBV6-5 and TRBJ2-3; D perhaps matches TRBD2 (5 bases). Trimming took off 0 bases at V and 0 bases at J, with 10 bases between the two ends. The CDR3 covers 16 residues. Germline loops: CDR1 MNHEY, CDR2 SVGAGI. The CDR3 DNA sequence: TGTGCCAGCAGTTACTCGAAAAGCGGTAGCACAGATACGCAGTATTTT. This gives the protein CASSYSKSGSTDTQYF.

The rearrangement uses TRBV10-3 and TRBJ2-1, with D perhaps matching TRBD1 (6 bases). CDR3 size: 17 residues. V gave up 2 bases and J gave up 0 bases, with 14 bases separating them. The V gene's germline CDR1 is ENHRY and CDR2 SYGVKD. The CDR3 sequence: CAISERTGISSYNEQFF. CDR3 bases: TGTGCCATCAGTGAGCGAACAGGGATTAGCTCCTACAATGAGCAGTTCTTC.

CDR3 nucleotide sequence: TGTGCCAGCAGTTTCTTGGTAGCGCACGAGCAGTACTTC. Protein sequence: CASSFLVAHEQYF. The J gene is TRBJ2-7, the V gene TRBV6-6, with D tentatively TRBD2 (5 bases). The CDR3 contains 13 residues. Per germline, CDR1 MNHNY and CDR2 SVGAGI (reference sequence). V was clipped by 4 bases and J by 5 bases, with 12 bases between them.

This chain connects TRBV21-1 to TRBJ2-3; the table's D call, TRBD2, has no DNA check behind it. TRBV21-1 is classified as a pseudogene. The CDR3 runs to 13 residues. The CDR3 nucleotides are TGTGCCACCCCACTAGCGGGGGCAGATACGCAGTATTTT. Amino acid sequence: CATPLAGADTQYF.

This sequence joins TRBV28 and TRBJ2-7; the match to TRBD2 covers 12 bases. V trimming: 3 bases; J trimming: 6 bases; junction bases outside the gene matches: 9. Germline V gene lookup returns CDR1 MDHEN and CDR2 SYDVKM. The CDR3 covers 16 residues. The CDR3 DNA reads as TGTGCCAGCAGTTTGAGGTTCGGACTAGCGGGACTCGAGCAGTACTTC. It specifies CASSLRFGLAGLEQYF.

The chain employs TRBV5-6 and TRBJ2-4; perhaps D is TRBD1 or TRBD2 (5 bases each). V gave up 4 bases and J gave up 4 bases, with 12 bases separating them. The CDR3 loop spans 14 amino acids. Germline assignment: CDR1 SGHDT and CDR2 YYEEEE. The CDR3 reads CASSLPGRKNIQYF. The CDR3 DNA reads TGTGCCAGCAGCCTCCCGGGACGGAAAAACATTCAGTACTTC.

The chain carries TRBV13 and TRBJ2-3, with 11 positions matching TRBD2. The CDR3 is 18 amino acids. The germline gives CDR1 PRHDT, CDR2 FYEKMQ (reference sequence). V shed 2 bases, J shed 3 bases, and the junction held 10 bases outside the gene matches. The CDR3 region is CASSLTTSGAQRTDTQYF. The CDR3 region has the DNA TGTGCCAGCAGCTTAACGACTAGCGGGGCTCAGAGAACAGATACGCAGTATTTT.

This chain uses TRBV7-8 with TRBJ2-1; D is unclear. V was pared by 1 base and J by 6 bases, with 10 bases between. CDR1 is SGHVS, CDR2 FQNEAQ, per germline. CDR3 length: 14 amino acids. The CDR3 DNA reads as TGTGCCAGCAGCTTAGGGGGAAGGTTCAATGAGCAGTTCTTC. Encoded protein: CASSLGGRFNEQFF.

J is TRBJ2-7 and V is TRBV18, with TRBD1 matching 9 bases. Germline lookup yields CDR1 KGHSH and CDR2 LQKENI. There are 16 residues in the CDR3. V shed 4 bases and J 6 bases; nucleotides not matched to a gene: 13. The CDR3 DNA reads as TGTGCCAGCTCACTACTCTCCGGGACAGGGATTTTCGAGCAGTACTTC. It encodes CASSLLSGTGIFEQYF.

In its sample, this clone was seen once. The genes are TRBV2 and TRBJ2-6; D is uncertain. The CDR3 is 15 amino acids. Trimming removed 10 bases at V and 0 bases at J, with 13 bases between. Germline CDR1 is SNHLY and CDR2 is FYNNEI. The CDR3 nucleotides are TGTGCCACCTACGACACCCACTCTGGGGCCAACGTCCTGACTTTC. Encoded protein: CATYDTHSGANVLTF. Full variable domain (remainder filled in from reference TRBV2 and TRBJ2-6): EPEVTQTPSHQVTQMGQEVILRCVPISNHLYFYWYRQILGQKVEFLVSFYNNEISEKSEIFDDQFSVERPDGSNFTLKIRSTKLEDSAMYFCATYDTHSGANVLTFGAGSRLTVL.

The rearrangement links TRBV6-5 to TRBJ2-7; 10 bases fit TRBD2. Per the germline V gene, CDR1 is MNHEY and CDR2 is SVGAGI. The CDR3 has 15 residues. Losses at the gene ends were 6 bases for V and 4 bases for J; bases not matched to a gene: 9. The CDR3 DNA sequence: TGTGCCAGCAGAATCGGACTAGCGGTCTCTTACGAGCAGTACTTC. It specifies CASRIGLAVSYEQYF.

This clone was counted a few times. The rearrangement joins TRBV5-1 to TRBJ1-1, with D perhaps matching TRBD1 (6 bases). Germline V gene lookup returns CDR1 SGHRS and CDR2 YFSETQ. Trimming pared 0 bases from V and 5 bases from J, leaving 14 bases between. The CDR3 has 15 amino acids. The DNA of the CDR3 is TGCGCCAGCAGCTTGGCCGAGGGGGGAGCGACTGAAGCTTTCTTT. It yields the protein CASSLAEGGATEAFF.

The chain employs TRBV7-9 and TRBJ2-5, with a possible D match to TRBD2 (6 bases). Trimming cost V 4 bases and J 1 base, with 13 bases left between them. CDR3 length equals 15 residues. Germline loops: CDR1 SEHNR, CDR2 FQNEAQ (reference sequence). The CDR3 nucleotides are TGTGCCAGCAGCTGGGGGGTAAGCGGCCAAGAGACCCAGTACTTC. This encodes CASSWGVSGQETQYF.

The rearrangement joins TRBV30 to TRBJ2-3; D not certain. The germline V gene encodes CDR1 GTSNPN and CDR2 SVGIG (reference sequence). The CDR3 sequence is 11 residues long. V dropped 1 base and J dropped 8 bases, with 7 bases sitting between them. CDR3 DNA sequence: TGTGCCTGGAGTGGGAGTCCTACGCAGTATTTT. Amino acids: CAWSGSPTQYF.